This T cell receptor (beta chain) was observed in a study of T cells after yellow fever vaccination. This CDR3 has 16 amino acids. V was cut by 0 bases and J by 4 bases, with 14 bases left in between. Germline CDR1 and CDR2: LGHNA and YSLEER. TCRdb recomputed calls from the 5' RACE reads with MiXCR, one row per CDR3 protein. This sample has 65,000 to 90,000 distinct CDR3 sequences; 10% to 15% occur once, and the top ten carry 20% to 25%. Study-wide results and caveats: Just a small share of clonotypes turned up in the CD4 compartment as well as the CD8 compartment.

This clonotype was recorded a few times. This rearrangement joins TRBV4-3 to TRBJ2-3, with D unresolved. The receptor was isolated from a man aged 18 to 29 who received the YFV17D yellow fever vaccine. The source material was CD8+ T cells not binding an NS4B(214-222) dextramer, sorted from PBMCs, sampled roughly 20 days after the first yellow fever vaccination. DNA of the CDR3: TGCGCCAGCAGCCAAGAGCATTCGGACCGCCCAGATACGCAGTATTTT. Protein: CASSQEHSDRPDTQYF.